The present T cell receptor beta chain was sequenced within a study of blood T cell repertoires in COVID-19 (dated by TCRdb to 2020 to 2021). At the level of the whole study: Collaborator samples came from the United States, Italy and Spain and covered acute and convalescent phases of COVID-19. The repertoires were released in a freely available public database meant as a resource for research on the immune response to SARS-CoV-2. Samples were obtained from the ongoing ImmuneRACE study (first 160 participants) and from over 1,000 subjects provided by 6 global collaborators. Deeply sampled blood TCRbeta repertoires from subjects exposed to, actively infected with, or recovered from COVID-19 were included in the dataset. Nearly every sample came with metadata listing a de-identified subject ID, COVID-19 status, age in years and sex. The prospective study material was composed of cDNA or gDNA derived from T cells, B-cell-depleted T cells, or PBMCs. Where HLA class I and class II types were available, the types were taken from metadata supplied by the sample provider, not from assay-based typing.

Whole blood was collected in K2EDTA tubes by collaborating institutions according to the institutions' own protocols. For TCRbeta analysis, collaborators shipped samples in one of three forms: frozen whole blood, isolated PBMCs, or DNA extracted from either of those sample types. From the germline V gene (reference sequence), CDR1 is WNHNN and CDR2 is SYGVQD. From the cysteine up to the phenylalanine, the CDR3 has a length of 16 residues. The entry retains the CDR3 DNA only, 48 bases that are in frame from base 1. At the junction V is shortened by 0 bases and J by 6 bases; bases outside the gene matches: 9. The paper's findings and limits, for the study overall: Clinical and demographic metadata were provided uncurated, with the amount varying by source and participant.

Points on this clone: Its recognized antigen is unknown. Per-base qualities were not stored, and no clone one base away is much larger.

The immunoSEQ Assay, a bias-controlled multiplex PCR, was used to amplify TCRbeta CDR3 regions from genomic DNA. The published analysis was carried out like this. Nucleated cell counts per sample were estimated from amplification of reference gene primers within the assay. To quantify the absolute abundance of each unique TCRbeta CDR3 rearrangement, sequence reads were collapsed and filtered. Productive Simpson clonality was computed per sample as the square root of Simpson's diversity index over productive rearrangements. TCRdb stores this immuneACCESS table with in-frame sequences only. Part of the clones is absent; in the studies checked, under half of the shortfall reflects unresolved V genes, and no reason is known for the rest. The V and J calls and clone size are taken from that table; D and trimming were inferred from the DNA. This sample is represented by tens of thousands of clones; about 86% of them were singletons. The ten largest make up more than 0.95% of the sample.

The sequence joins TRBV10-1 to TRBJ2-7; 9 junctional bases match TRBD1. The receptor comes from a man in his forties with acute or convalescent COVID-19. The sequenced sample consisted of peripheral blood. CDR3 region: CASSESRGQGRFEQYF. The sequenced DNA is TGCGCCAGCAGTGAGTCGAGGGGACAGGGAAGGTTCGAGCAGTACTTC.